This entry lists 17 T cell receptor beta chains sequenced from one sample in a study of neoadjuvant anti-PD-1 for oral cavity cancer. Generated by immunoSEQ multiplex PCR, the TCRdb table keeps only in-frame clones and is missing some. The sample has about 9,800 clones, about 65% seen once; the top ten hold 4% to 4.5%. Time point indicated: after neoadjuvant nivolumab, at surgical resection. Sequenced material: PBMCs, taken after nivolumab (anti-PD-1) treatment. The receptors come from a person between 40 and 79 years old with oral cavity squamous cell carcinoma.

The chain is built from TRBV7-8 and TRBJ1-2; 12 bases match TRBD1. V lost 0 bases and J lost 2; bases outside the gene matches: 4. CDR3 size: 17 residues. Germline V gives CDR1 SGHVS, CDR2 FQNEAQ. The CDR3 DNA follows: TGTGCCAGCAGCTTAGCCCCGGGACAGGGGGCGAACTATGGCTACACCTTC. Its translation is CASSLAPGQGANYGYTF.

This chain connects TRBV5-1 to TRBJ1-2; D uncertain. Germline CDR1 and CDR2: SGHRS and YFSETQ. The CDR3 covers 13 residues. V was shortened by 1 base and J by 1 base, with 5 bases between the two germline ends. DNA for the CDR3: TGCGCCAGCAGCTTGAATCTTAACTATGGCTACACCTTC. It translates to CASSLNLNYGYTF.

J is TRBJ1-3 and V is TRBV15, with TRBD1 matching over 7 bases. Germline loops: CDR1 LNHNV, CDR2 YYDKDF (reference sequence). The V segment lost 0 bases and the J segment 2 bases; nucleotides outside the gene matches: 4. The CDR3 runs 16 residues. CDR3 sequence (DNA): TGTGCCACCAGCAGAGATCCAGGGGGGCCTGGAAACACCATATATTTT. This codes for CATSRDPGGPGNTIYF.

The chain links TRBV19 to TRBJ1-6; 8 bases fit TRBD1. Germline trimming cut 5 bases from V and 7 bases from J; bases unmatched to any gene: 13. CDR3 length equals 17 residues. Germline lookup yields CDR1 LNHDA and CDR2 SQIVND (reference sequence). The CDR3 sequence: CASSVYSRQGKNSPLHF. Here the CDR3 DNA reads TGTGCCAGTAGTGTCTACTCAAGACAGGGGAAGAATTCACCCCTCCACTTT.

This clone has more than one count but fewer than ten. V usage is TRBV2 and J usage is TRBJ1-1; unclear D gene. The CDR3 runs 12 residues. The ends were cut back, 8 bases at V and 1 base at J, with 8 bases in the middle. Germline-derived CDR1 and CDR2 are SNHLY and FYNNEI. CDR3 DNA: TGTGCCAGCGGGCACAGGAACACTGAAGCTTTCTTT. Its protein is CASGHRNTEAFF.

The V gene is TRBV6-4, the J gene TRBJ2-7; TRBD2 matches at 13 bases. Germline CDR1 MRHNA, CDR2 SNTAGT. The trim removed 7 bases at V and 3 bases at J, leaving 12 bases unmatched. There are 17 residues in the CDR3. CDR3 DNA sequence: TGTGCCAGCACTCTAACCCGGGGACTAGCGGGACTCTACGAGCAGTACTTC. It is translated as CASTLTRGLAGLYEQYF.

This clone was observed a handful of times. The chain has TRBV12-5 and TRBJ2-7, with D perhaps matching TRBD1 or TRBD2 (5 bases each). Trimming removed 6 bases from V and 5 bases from J, with 17 bases in between. This CDR3 is 14 amino acids long. Looked up from germline, CDR1 is LGHNT and CDR2 is FRNRAP. The CDR3: CASGATGLGDEQYF. The CDR3 DNA reads as TGTGCTAGTGGGGCCACGGGGCTGGGGGACGAGCAGTACTTC.

This clone was picked up a small number of times. The V and J genes are TRBV5-4 and TRBJ1-2; D is undetermined. Germline V gene lookup returns CDR1 SGHNT and CDR2 YYREEE (reference sequence). The ends were cut back, 0 bases at V and 4 bases at J, with 10 bases in the middle. This CDR3 region has 14 residues. The CDR3 protein is CASSLAGGPYGYTF. Written as DNA, the CDR3 is TGTGCCAGCAGCTTGGCCGGCGGACCCTATGGCTACACCTTC.

This chain joins TRBV30 and TRBJ1-5, with 9 bases matching TRBD1. J gave up 6 bases and V 3 bases, and 6 bases lay outside the gene matches. The CDR3 has 14 amino acids. CDR1 GTSNPN and CDR2 SVGIG come from the germline V gene (reference sequence). This chain's CDR3 is CAWRRTGVTQPQHF. The DNA of the CDR3 is TGTGCCTGGAGGCGGACAGGGGTCACTCAGCCCCAGCATTTT.

This clone turned up a few times. CDR3 sequence: CASRRHEVRSPLHF. For the CDR3, the DNA is TGTGCCAGCAGGCGACACGAGGTGCGTTCACCCCTCCACTTT. The V and J genes are TRBV2 and TRBJ1-6, with D unclear. V was trimmed by 6 bases and J by 9 bases, leaving 15 bases between them. Germline V gives CDR1 SNHLY, CDR2 FYNNEI. The length of the CDR3 is 14 residues.

The gene calls are TRBV6-1 and TRBJ2-6; 9 nucleotides agree with TRBD1. The germline V gene encodes CDR1 MNHNS and CDR2 SASEGT. The V and J ends lost 6 bases and 0 bases, in that order; junction bases with no gene match: 0. This CDR3 is built from 15 residues. The CDR3: CASRTGGSGANVLTF. The CDR3 region has the DNA TGTGCCAGCAGGACAGGGGGCTCTGGGGCCAACGTCCTGACTTTC.

In this sample, this clone turned up a few times. The chain recombines TRBV14 with TRBJ2-1; D unclear. Germline V CDR1 and CDR2: SGHDN, FVKESK. This CDR3 has 14 amino acids. V lost 1 base, J lost 3 bases, and 7 bases lay in between. CDR3 sequence reads: CASSQGGYYNEQFF. The CDR3 DNA is TGTGCCAGCAGCCAAGGGGGATACTACAATGAGCAGTTCTTC.

This clone was seen just once. The chain links TRBV6-1 to TRBJ2-3; tentatively, D is TRBD1 (6 bases). The V and J ends lost 4 bases and 2 bases respectively, with 19 bases between them. The CDR3 sequence is 17 residues long. Germline loops: CDR1 MNHNS, CDR2 SASEGT. The CDR3: CASSALPRQANTDTQYF. The CDR3 DNA reads as TGTGCCAGCAGTGCTCTCCCCCGACAGGCCAACACAGATACGCAGTATTTT.

The chain carries TRBV5-1 and TRBJ2-2; no clear D gene. Germline V gene lookup returns CDR1 SGHRS and CDR2 YFSETQ. This CDR3 contains 14 residues. V lost 3 bases and J 4 bases, leaving 10 bases between the germline ends. The CDR3 is CASSSRTGTGELFF. CDR3 bases: TGCGCCAGCAGCTCTAGGACCGGCACCGGGGAGCTGTTTTTT.

This chain connects TRBV19 to TRBJ1-1; D unresolved. The CDR3 runs to 14 residues. Trimming removed 4 bases from V and 7 bases from J, with 16 bases in between. Per the germline V gene, CDR1 is LNHDA and CDR2 is SQIVND (reference sequence). The CDR3 DNA is TGTGCCAGTAGTACTACGGGCGCGGGCGGTGAAGCTTTCTTT. Protein: CASSTTGAGGEAFF.

CDR3 in amino acids: CASSLNRALYGYTF. In DNA, the CDR3 is TGTGCCAGCAGTTTAAACAGGGCCCTCTATGGCTACACCTTC. The chain is built from TRBV27 and TRBJ1-2; tentative D call: TRBD1 (6 bases). Germline CDR1 is MNHEY and CDR2 is SMNVEV (reference sequence). With 2 bases removed from V and 4 bases from J, the gap between germline ends came to 11 bases. The CDR3 runs to 14 residues.

The chain joins TRBV11-2 to TRBJ1-2, with D hard to call. Per germline, CDR1 SGHAT and CDR2 FQNNGV. V shed 6 bases and J shed 4 bases, with 9 bases lying between them. The CDR3 loop spans 12 amino acids. The CDR3 here is CASSGEGYGYTF. The CDR3 nucleotides are TGTGCCAGCAGTGGGGAGGGCTATGGCTACACCTTC. The full variable domain, with the rest looked up from reference TRBV11-2 and TRBJ1-2, is EAGVAQSPRYKIIEKRQSVAFWCNPISGHATLYWYQQILGQGPKLLIQFQNNGVVDDSQLPKDRFSAERLKGVDSTLKIQPAKLEDSAVYLCASSGEGYGYTFGSGTRLTVV.